The 29 T cell receptor beta chains reported below all come from one sample, sequenced in a study of T cell clonality in common variable immunodeficiency. The repertoire was sequenced with immunoSEQ multiplex PCR; TCRdb's copy has only in-frame clones and lacks some. This sample carries 25,000 to 30,000 clones, none of them present only once. These receptors' targets are unknown. Findings and caveats of the study: Reportedly, TCR beta sequences from common variable immunodeficiency showed fewer deletions and N-nucleotide insertions.

Sample: peripheral blood mononuclear cells. These receptor sequences come from a human donor with common variable immunodeficiency.

Many counts were recorded for this clone. The CDR3 end is not reached by the read, which stops 3 residues before it; the germline J gene fills it in. This chain links TRBV20-1 with TRBJ2-7; no firm D call. The CDR3 extends over 15 amino acids. Germline values: CDR1 DFQATT, CDR2 SNEGSKA (reference sequence). V lost 2 bases to trimming and J lost 4 bases, with 18 bases between them. The chain's CDR3 is CSARPLTRSKYEQYF. Incomplete CDR3 DNA: TGCAGTGCTAGACCACTGACAAGGTCCAAATACGAG.

This clone appeared many times. From the germline J gene comes the end of the CDR3, since the read stops 3 residues before it. The chain joins TRBV20-1 to TRBJ2-3, with TRBD2 as a possible D gene (7 bases). V lost 6 bases, J lost 2 bases, and 15 bases lay in between. Germline V CDR1 and CDR2: DFQATT, SNEGSKA (reference sequence). This CDR3 comprises 14 residues. The CDR3: CSAPRGALTDTQYF. CDR3 bases read: TGCAGTGCCCCACGGGGGGCCCTCACAGATACG.

Regarding this clone: The read gets to within 3 residues of the CDR3 end, and the germline J gene fills in the rest. V usage is TRBV19 and J usage is TRBJ1-2, with 10 bases fitting TRBD1. This CDR3 contains 16 residues. Germline assignment: CDR1 LNHDA and CDR2 SQIVND (reference sequence). V shed 5 bases and J 4 bases; nucleotides not matched to a gene: 10. The DNA read from the CDR3 is TGTGCCAGTAGTCAACGACAGGGGGCAGGGTTCTATGGC. Amino acids: CASSQRQGAGFYG. The whole CDR3 reads CASSQRQGAGFYGYTF.

The sample holds many counts of this clone. The read ends 3 residues shy of where the CDR3 ends; the end is completed using the germline J gene. This chain connects TRBV5-1 to TRBJ2-7, with D maybe TRBD1 (5 bases). Germline CDR1 and CDR2: SGHRS and YFSETQ. Trimming pared 5 bases from V and 2 bases from J, leaving 17 bases between. This CDR3 is 15 amino acids long. The CDR3 here is CASRKKVDSAYEQYF. CDR3 bases read: TGCGCCAGCAGAAAGAAGGTAGACAGTGCCTACGAG.

This clone has a handful of counts. Sequencing ends 3 residues short of the CDR3 end; the germline J gene provides the rest. The chain is built from TRBV11-1 and TRBJ2-1; 7 bases are shared with TRBD2. Trimming at V came to 7 bases and at J to 3 bases, leaving 6 bases not matched to a gene. Per the germline V gene, CDR1 is SGHAT and CDR2 is FQDESV (reference sequence). CDR3 length: 14 residues. The CDR3 protein is CASKWGLLYNEQFF. CDR3 DNA, as far as it was read: TGTGCCAGCAAGTGGGGACTACTCTACAATGAG.

This clone appeared a few times. Read coverage stops 3 residues before the CDR3 terminus; the germline J gene supplies the remainder. This chain links TRBV6-2 or TRBV6-3 with TRBJ2-1, with 9 bases identical to TRBD2. The length of the CDR3 is 16 residues. The V gene's germline CDR1 is MNHEY and CDR2 SVGEGT. V shed 4 bases and J 4 bases; nucleotides not matched to a gene: 8. The sequenced CDR3 bases are TGTGCCAGCAGTTGGGGCGGGCTAGCGGGATACAATGAG. It encodes CASSWGGLAGYNE. The CDR3 in its entirety is CASSWGGLAGYNEQFF.

Note on this clone: The observed sequence ends 3 residues before the CDR3 terminus, with the missing tail filled in from the germline J gene. The chain uses TRBV7-9 and TRBJ2-1, with D possibly being TRBD2 (5 bases). The CDR3 is 14 residues long. Germline V gives CDR1 SEHNR, CDR2 FQNEAQ (reference sequence). V was clipped by 1 base and J by 9 bases, with 13 bases between them. The CDR3 DNA, read in part, is TGTGCCAGCAGCTTAGTCCCCATAGCGTCTGAG. This sequence encodes CASSLVPIASE. The full CDR3 protein is CASSLVPIASEQFF.

This clone was recorded at least ten times. The read ends 3 residues before the CDR3 terminus; that terminus is restored from the germline J gene. The chain joins TRBV20-1 to TRBJ2-4; TRBD2 is a possible D gene (6 bases). Germline V gene sequence: CDR1 DFQATT, CDR2 SNEGSKA (reference sequence). This CDR3 has 13 residues. Trimming took 2 bases from V and 3 from J, leaving 8 bases between them. The CDR3 loop reads CSARWGDKNIQYF. Partial CDR3 DNA: TGCAGTGCTAGATGGGGGGACAAAAACATT.

In its sample, this clone was seen many times. The CDR3 extends 3 residues past the end of the read, so its final part is completed from the germline J gene. This sequence joins TRBV29-1 and TRBJ1-2, with TRBD1 matching 7 bases. The CDR3 runs 13 residues. CDR1 SQVTM and CDR2 ANQGSEA come from the germline V gene. The sequenced part of the CDR3 DNA is TGCAGCGTCAATCTTCGGACAGGACGAGGC. It codes for CSVNLRTGRG. The full CDR3 is CSVNLRTGRGYTF.

Many counts were recorded for this clone. This CDR3 reads CASTEGLRDQPQHF. CDR3 DNA, as far as it was read: TGTGCCAGTACGGAGGGGCTACGAGATCAGCCC. The genes are TRBV19 and TRBJ1-5, with a tentative D call TRBD1 (5 bases). The read gets to within 3 residues of the CDR3 end, and the germline J gene fills in the rest. The CDR3 is 14 residues long. Per germline, CDR1 LNHDA and CDR2 SQIVND (reference sequence). Trimming pared 7 bases from V and 5 bases from J, leaving 15 bases between.

This clone has at least ten counts. The CDR3 goes on 3 residues after the read ends, and that part is filled in from the germline J gene. V is TRBV20-1 and J is TRBJ2-2; maybe TRBD1 (5 bases). V was clipped by 0 bases and J by 5 bases, with 10 bases between them. Per the germline V gene, CDR1 is DFQATT and CDR2 is SNEGSKA (reference sequence). This CDR3 has 14 residues. CDR3 region: CSARDRVRTGELFF. The part of the CDR3 DNA that was read is TGCAGTGCTAGAGACAGGGTTCGAACCGGGGAG.

This clone was seen only a few times. The read ends 3 residues before the CDR3 terminus; that terminus is restored from the germline J gene. The gene calls are TRBV5-6 and TRBJ1-3; D remains unclear. There are 14 residues in the CDR3. The germline V and J ends were trimmed by 2 bases and 5 bases, with 11 bases remaining between them. Germline CDR1 SGHDT, CDR2 YYEEEE. The DNA read from the CDR3 is TGTGCCAGCAGCTTCGGGGTAGGCAGAAACACC. Protein sequence: CASSFGVGRNT. From start to end, the CDR3 is CASSFGVGRNTIYF.

This clone was seen ten or more times. From the germline J gene comes the end of the CDR3, since the read stops 3 residues before it. The chain couples TRBV6-2 or TRBV6-3 to TRBJ1-1, with 8 bases that match TRBD1. The CDR3 runs 17 residues. V gave up 5 bases and J gave up 1 base; unmatched junction bases: 12. Germline V gives CDR1 MNHEY, CDR2 SVGEGT. The chain's CDR3 is CASSTLRQGRRNTEAFF. CDR3 bases read: TGTGCCAGCAGTACCCTTCGACAGGGGAGGAGGAACACTGAA.

Comments on this clone: Sequencing ends 3 residues short of the CDR3 end; the germline J gene provides the rest. V usage is TRBV5-3 and J usage is TRBJ2-2; 13 positions agree with TRBD2. TRBV5-3 is placed among ORFs of uncertain function. After removal of 0 bases from V and 4 bases from J, the junction contained 12 bases not matched to a gene. CDR3 length: 20 amino acids. The CDR3 is CARSLESWTSGSPLTGELFF. The covered CDR3 bases are TGTGCCAGAAGCTTGGAATCTTGGACTAGCGGGAGTCCCCTCACCGGGGAG.

This clone was seen ten or more times. The read comes to an end 3 residues before the CDR3 does, leaving the germline J gene to fill in the end. The V and J genes are TRBV20-1 and TRBJ1-1; 8 bases fit TRBD1. J was trimmed by 0 bases and V by 3 bases; bases with no gene match: 3. This CDR3 spans 14 amino acids. Germline loops: CDR1 DFQATT, CDR2 SNEGSKA (reference sequence). The CDR3 spells CSASWTGMNTEAFF. Incomplete CDR3 DNA: TGCAGTGCTAGCTGGACAGGGATGAACACTGAA.

This clone has a count of ten or more. The read stops 3 residues short of the end of the CDR3; the missing end is completed from the germline J gene. V gene TRBV20-1 combines with J gene TRBJ1-6; TRBD1 matches at 9 bases. The J segment lost 5 bases and the V segment lost 1 base, leaving 9 bases of the junction unmatched. From germline, CDR1 is DFQATT and CDR2 SNEGSKA (reference sequence). The CDR3 loop spans 17 amino acids. CDR3 sequence: CSARARGRDRDNSPLHF. CDR3 DNA, as far as it was read: TGCAGTGCTAGAGCCCGCGGCCGGGACAGGGATAATTCACCC.

This clone appeared many times. The read comes to an end 3 residues before the CDR3 does, leaving the germline J gene to fill in the end. The chain joins TRBV4-2 to TRBJ2-7, with TRBD2 matching 8 bases. The V segment lost 1 base and the J segment 2 bases; nucleotides outside the gene matches: 10. The CDR3 has 17 amino acids. Germline assignment: CDR1 LGHNA and CDR2 YNFKEQ. This CDR3 is CASSQAFSGIGPYEQYF. The CDR3 bases that were read are TGTGCCAGCAGCCAAGCCTTTAGCGGGATAGGACCCTACGAG.

This clone occurred many times. The CDR3 end falls 3 residues outside the read, so it is completed with the germline J gene. This chain uses TRBV13 with TRBJ2-2; maybe TRBD2 (6 bases). This CDR3 has 13 residues. V lost 4 bases and J lost 7, with 10 bases in between. Germline V gene data show CDR1 as PRHDT and CDR2 as FYEKMQ (reference sequence). CDR3 bases read: TGTGCCAGCAGCTACGGACTACTCGGGGAG. Translation gives CASSYGLLGE. The full CDR3 protein reads CASSYGLLGELFF.

This clone was recorded many times. The sequenced fragment ends 3 residues before the CDR3 boundary, so the rest is inferred from the germline J gene. The chain links TRBV2 to TRBJ2-2; a weak D match, TRBD1 (5 bases). This CDR3 is built from 12 residues. The germline V gene encodes CDR1 SNHLY and CDR2 FYNNEI. Between the trimmed V and J ends, which lost 5 bases and 6 bases, there was a span of 7 bases. The CDR3 loop is CASSLGAGELFF. The CDR3 DNA, read in part, is TGTGCCAGCAGTTTAGGGGCCGGGGAG.

This clone was recorded a few times. The read is 3 residues too short to cover the CDR3 end, so that end is filled in from the germline J gene. The genes are TRBV19 and TRBJ1-1; 7 bases match TRBD1. This CDR3 is built from 14 residues. Germline-derived CDR1 and CDR2 are LNHDA and SQIVND (reference sequence). V was clipped by 1 base and J by 5 bases; unmatched bases: 4. The CDR3 reads CASSIARGRTEAFF. The part of the CDR3 DNA that was read is TGTGCCAGTAGTATAGCCAGGGGGAGAACTGAA.

This clone came up many times. The read halts 3 residues ahead of the CDR3 end, with the missing end drawn from the germline J gene. The J gene is TRBJ1-5, the V gene TRBV29-1, with TRBD1 identical over 10 bases. The CDR3 extends over 15 amino acids. V lost 6 bases to trimming and J lost 7 bases; unmatched junction nucleotides: 12. CDR1 is SQVTM and CDR2 is ANQGSEA in the germline V gene. CDR3 DNA (partial): TGCAGCGTAACAACCGGGACAGGGGTCGGCCAGCCC. Encoded protein: CSVTTGTGVGQP. The whole CDR3 protein reads CSVTTGTGVGQPQHF.

With respect to this clone: The sequenced fragment ends 3 residues before the CDR3 boundary, so the rest is inferred from the germline J gene. V is TRBV11-2 and J is TRBJ1-1; 7 nucleotides match TRBD1. The germline V gene has CDR1 SGHAT and CDR2 FQNNGV. V was clipped by 5 bases and J by 1 base; unmatched bases: 7. This CDR3 has 15 amino acids. This chain's CDR3 is CASSLRGQQNTEAFF. The DNA read from the CDR3 is TGTGCCAGCAGCCTACGGGGACAGCAGAACACTGAA.

On this clone itself: The read halts 3 residues ahead of the CDR3 end, with the missing end drawn from the germline J gene. The chain links TRBV19 to TRBJ2-1; the match to TRBD1 covers 8 bases. The CDR3 extends over 15 amino acids. The V segment lost 3 bases and the J segment 7 bases; nucleotides outside the gene matches: 8. Germline values: CDR1 LNHDA, CDR2 SQIVND (reference sequence). The CDR3 region is CASSIRRGQGNEQFF. CDR3 DNA, as far as it was read: TGTGCCAGTAGTATTCGCAGGGGGCAGGGAAATGAG.

In its sample, this clone was seen many times. The read gets to within 3 residues of the CDR3 end, and the germline J gene fills in the rest. This chain joins TRBV5-5 and TRBJ2-3; 8 bases are shared with TRBD2. The J segment lost 5 bases and the V segment lost 2 bases, leaving 4 bases of the junction unmatched. Germline assignment: CDR1 SGHKS and CDR2 YYEKEE (reference sequence). The CDR3 has 14 residues. CDR3 bases read: TGTGCCAGCAGCTTAGCGGGAGTGGTAGATACG. Its translation is CASSLAGVVDT. The entire CDR3 is CASSLAGVVDTQYF.

This clone has ten or more counts. The missing CDR3 end, 3 residues past where the read stops, is filled in from the germline J gene. The rearrangement joins TRBV7-2 to TRBJ1-5; D perhaps matches TRBD1 (6 bases). Trimming stripped 3 bases from V and 2 bases from J, with 8 bases between. This CDR3 is 14 amino acids long. CDR1 SGHTA and CDR2 FQGNSA come from the germline V gene. CDR3 bases read: TGTGCCAGCAGCTTCAGGGGACGCAATCAGCCC. Translating it yields CASSFRGRNQP. The entire CDR3 reads CASSFRGRNQPQHF.

The table lists this clone with a few counts. The read stops 3 residues short of the end of the CDR3; the missing end is completed from the germline J gene. The chain uses TRBV19 and TRBJ1-2; 8 bases are shared with TRBD1. This CDR3 is built from 16 residues. Germline V gene lookup returns CDR1 LNHDA and CDR2 SQIVND (reference sequence). The ends lost 6 bases at V and 4 bases at J; junction bases unmatched: 13. CDR3 bases read: TGTGCCAGTAGCCGAAAGGGGGCAGGGGGCAGCTATGGC. This sequence encodes CASSRKGAGGSYG. The full CDR3 protein is CASSRKGAGGSYGYTF.

This clone was seen at least ten times. The CDR3 goes on 3 residues after the read ends, and that part is filled in from the germline J gene. The rearrangement links TRBV2 to TRBJ1-1; D is ambiguous. V was clipped by 6 bases and J by 1 base, with 9 bases between them. The CDR3 length is 13 residues. Germline assignment: CDR1 SNHLY and CDR2 FYNNEI. Partial CDR3 DNA: TGTGCCAGCAGATTGGACTGGAACACTGAA. Translation: CASRLDWNTE. The full-length CDR3 reads as CASRLDWNTEAFF. The complete variable domain, with remaining parts taken from reference TRBV2 and TRBJ1-1, reads EPEVTQTPSHQVTQMGQEVILRCVPISNHLYFYWYRQILGQKVEFLVSFYNNEISEKSEIFDDQFSVERPDGSNFTLKIRSTKLEDSAMYFCASRLDWNTEAFFGQGTRLTVV.

This clone was seen only a few times. Coverage ceases 3 residues before the CDR3 finishes, and the germline J gene fills in the end. The rearrangement uses TRBV2 and TRBJ1-1, with D tentatively TRBD1 (6 bases). The CDR3 is 13 amino acids. Trimming took off 6 bases at V and 2 bases at J, with 10 bases between the two ends. Germline CDR1 and CDR2: SNHLY and FYNNEI. CDR3 loop: CASRARGNTEAFF. CDR3 DNA (partial): TGTGCCAGCAGGGCCAGGGGCAACACTGAA.

The sample holds many counts of this clone. The read is 3 residues too short to cover the CDR3 end, so that end is filled in from the germline J gene. The chain joins TRBV6-2 or TRBV6-3 to TRBJ2-7; 10 positions agree with TRBD2. The V gene's germline CDR1 is MNHEY and CDR2 SVGEGT. This CDR3 has 15 amino acids. The V and J ends lost 4 bases and 4 bases, in that order; junction bases with no gene match: 7. This CDR3 reads CASSSNLAGVYEQYF. CDR3 DNA, as far as it was read: TGTGCCAGCAGTTCCAACCTAGCGGGAGTTTACGAG.